This T cell receptor (beta chain) was found in a study of T cell responses to AZD1222 COVID-19 vaccine. Overall study: Whether given at about 4 or about 12 weeks, second doses were pooled. Findings and limits, study-wide: Most donors were white British, females outnumbered males, and clonal diversity was possibly underestimated. As reported, nearly half of all spike-specific TCRs target variant regions that are unmutated. Recipients of two AZD1222 doses showed rising Spike-specific TCR breadth and depth.

V was clipped by 6 bases and J by 2 bases, with 10 bases between them. Germline V gene lookup returns CDR1 MNHEY and CDR2 SMNVEV (reference sequence). The CDR3 is 14 residues long. To note about this clone: Its target is not known.

The data were produced by immunoSEQ multiplex PCR, yet TCRdb's version contains in-frame clones alone and is incomplete. The sample yields about 140,000 clones, roughly 92% seen once. The specimen comprised peripheral blood, sampled on day 0 of AZD1222 vaccination. The rearrangement joins TRBV27 to TRBJ1-4; possible D gene TRBD1, 6 bases. The receptor was derived from an adult in good health. For the CDR3, the DNA is TGTGCCAGCAGCTACAGGGTGACTAATGAAAAACTGTTTTTT. Protein sequence: CASSYRVTNEKLFF.